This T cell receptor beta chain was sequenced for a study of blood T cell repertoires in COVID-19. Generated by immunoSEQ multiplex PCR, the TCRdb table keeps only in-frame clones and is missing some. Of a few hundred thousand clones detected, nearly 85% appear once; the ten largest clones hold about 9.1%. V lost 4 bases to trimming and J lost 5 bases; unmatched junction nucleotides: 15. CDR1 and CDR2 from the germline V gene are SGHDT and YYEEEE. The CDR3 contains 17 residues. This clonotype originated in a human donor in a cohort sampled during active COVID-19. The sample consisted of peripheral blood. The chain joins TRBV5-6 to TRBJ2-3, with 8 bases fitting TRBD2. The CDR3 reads CASSRIHSGVGRDTQYF. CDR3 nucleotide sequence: TGTGCCAGCAGCCGAATCCATAGCGGGGTCGGAAGAGATACGCAGTATTTT. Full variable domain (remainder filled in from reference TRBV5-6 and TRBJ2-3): DAGVTQSPTHLIKTRGQQVTLRCSPKSGHDTVSWYQQALGQGPQFIFQYYEEEERQRGNFPDRFSGHQFPNYSSELNVNALLLGDSALYLCASSRIHSGVGRDTQYFGPGTRLTVL.